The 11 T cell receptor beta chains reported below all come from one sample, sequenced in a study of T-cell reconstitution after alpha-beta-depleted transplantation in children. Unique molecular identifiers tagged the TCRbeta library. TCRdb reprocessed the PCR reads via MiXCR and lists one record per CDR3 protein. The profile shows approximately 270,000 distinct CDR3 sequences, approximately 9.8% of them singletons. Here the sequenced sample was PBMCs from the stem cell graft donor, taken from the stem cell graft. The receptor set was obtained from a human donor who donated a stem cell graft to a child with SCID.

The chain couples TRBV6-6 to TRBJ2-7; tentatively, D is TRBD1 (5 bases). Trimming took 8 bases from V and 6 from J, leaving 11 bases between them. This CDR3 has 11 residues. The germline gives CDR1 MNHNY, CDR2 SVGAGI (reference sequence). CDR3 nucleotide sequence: TGTGCCAGCGTAGGGGCCGCCGAGCAGTACTTC. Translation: CASVGAAEQYF.

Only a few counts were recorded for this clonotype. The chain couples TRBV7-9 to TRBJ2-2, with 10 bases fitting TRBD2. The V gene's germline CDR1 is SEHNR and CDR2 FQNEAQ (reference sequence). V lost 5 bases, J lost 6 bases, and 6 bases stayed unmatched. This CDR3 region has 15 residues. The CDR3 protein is CASSPPGLASGELFF. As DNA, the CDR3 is TGTGCCAGCAGCCCACCGGGACTAGCGTCCGGGGAGCTGTTTTTT.

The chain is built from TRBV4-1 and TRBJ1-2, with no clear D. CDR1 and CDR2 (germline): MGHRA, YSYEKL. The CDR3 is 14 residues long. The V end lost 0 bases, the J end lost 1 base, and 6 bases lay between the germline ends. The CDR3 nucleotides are TGCGCCAGCAGCCAAGAAATGGATAACTATGGCTACACCTTC. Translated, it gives CASSQEMDNYGYTF.

The CDR3 DNA follows: TGTGCCAGCGGTACCTCAGGGGCCAACAATCAGCCCCAGCATTTT. This gives the protein CASGTSGANNQPQHF. The chain joins TRBV12-3 or TRBV12-4 to TRBJ1-5; TRBD1 is a possible D gene (6 bases). The CDR3 sequence is 15 residues long. The germline V and J ends were trimmed by 8 bases and 3 bases, with 17 bases remaining between them.

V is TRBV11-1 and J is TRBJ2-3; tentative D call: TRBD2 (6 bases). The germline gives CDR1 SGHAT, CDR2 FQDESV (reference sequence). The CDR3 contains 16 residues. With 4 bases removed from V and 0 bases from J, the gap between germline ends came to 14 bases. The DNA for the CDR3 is TGTGCCAGCAGCTCCTGGACTATTCATAGCACAGATACGCAGTATTTT. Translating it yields CASSSWTIHSTDTQYF.

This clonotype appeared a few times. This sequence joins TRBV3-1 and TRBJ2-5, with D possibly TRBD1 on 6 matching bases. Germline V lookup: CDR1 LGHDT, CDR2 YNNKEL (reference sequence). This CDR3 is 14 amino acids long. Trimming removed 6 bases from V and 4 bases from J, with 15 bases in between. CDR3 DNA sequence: TGTGCCAGCAGGCCACAGGGTTCAGGAGAGACCCAGTACTTC. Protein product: CASRPQGSGETQYF.

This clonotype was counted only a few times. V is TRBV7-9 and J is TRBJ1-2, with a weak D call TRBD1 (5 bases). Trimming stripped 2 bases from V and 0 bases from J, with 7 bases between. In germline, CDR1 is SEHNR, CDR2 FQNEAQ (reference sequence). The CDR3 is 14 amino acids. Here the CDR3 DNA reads TGTGCCAGCAGCTTACTGGGACCTAACTATGGCTACACCTTC. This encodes CASSLLGPNYGYTF.

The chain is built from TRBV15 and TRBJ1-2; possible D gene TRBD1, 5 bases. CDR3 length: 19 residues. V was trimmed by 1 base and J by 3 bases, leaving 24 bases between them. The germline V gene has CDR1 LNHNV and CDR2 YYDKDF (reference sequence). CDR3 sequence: CATSRVIGTSDTLDYGYTF. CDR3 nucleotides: TGTGCCACCAGCAGAGTAATTGGCACCTCGGACACCTTAGACTATGGCTACACCTTC.

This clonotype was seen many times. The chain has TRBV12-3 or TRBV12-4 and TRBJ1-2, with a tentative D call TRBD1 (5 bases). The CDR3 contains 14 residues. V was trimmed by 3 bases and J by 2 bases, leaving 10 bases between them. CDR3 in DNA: TGTGCCAGCAGTTTCGGACACCTGAACTATGGCTACACCTTC. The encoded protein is CASSFGHLNYGYTF.

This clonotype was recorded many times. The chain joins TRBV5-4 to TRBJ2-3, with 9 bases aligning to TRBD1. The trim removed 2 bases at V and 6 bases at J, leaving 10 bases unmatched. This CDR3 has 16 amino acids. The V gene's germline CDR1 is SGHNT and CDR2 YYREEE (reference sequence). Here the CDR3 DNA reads TGTGCCAGCAGCTTACAACCGGGACAGGGTTCGGATACGCAGTATTTT. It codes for CASSLQPGQGSDTQYF.

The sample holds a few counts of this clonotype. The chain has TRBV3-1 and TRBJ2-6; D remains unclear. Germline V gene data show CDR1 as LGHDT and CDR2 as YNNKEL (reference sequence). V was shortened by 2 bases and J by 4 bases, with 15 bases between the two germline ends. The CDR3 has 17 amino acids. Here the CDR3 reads CASSQKGRSTGANVLTF. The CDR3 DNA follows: TGTGCCAGCAGCCAAAAAGGGCGCAGTACCGGGGCCAACGTCCTGACTTTC.